Following are 25 T cell receptor beta chains from one sample sequenced in a study of blood T cell repertoires in COVID-19. Sequenced by immunoSEQ multiplex PCR; TCRdb stores in-frame clones only, minus some. The sample consists of roughly 200,000 clones, 80% to 85% of them appearing once. The source material was peripheral blood. The receptors originated from a man in his forties or fifties with active or convalescent COVID-19.

The J gene is TRBJ1-5, the V gene TRBV6-1, with D possibly matching TRBD1 (6 bases). Trimming removed 1 base at V and 1 base at J, with 8 bases between. Per the germline V gene, CDR1 is MNHNS and CDR2 is SASEGT. CDR3 length: 15 amino acids. The CDR3 DNA reads as TGTGCCAGCAGTGAAGACAGGGTAAGCAATCAGCCCCAGCATTTT. Translating it yields CASSEDRVSNQPQHF.

The chain combines TRBV21-1 with TRBJ2-6; the table names TRBD1, a call not compared with the DNA. TRBV21-1 is listed as a pseudogene. The CDR3 spans 17 residues. The CDR3: CASSFRQVTSGANVLTF. The CDR3 DNA reads as TGTGCCAGCAGCTTCCGACAGGTAACGTCTGGGGCCAACGTCCTGACTTTC.

This clone was seen a single time. CDR3 sequence: CASSLEGDSSYEQYF. The DNA for the CDR3 is TGTGCCAGCAGCTTAGAGGGGGACAGTTCCTACGAGCAGTACTTC. The chain carries TRBV7-2 and TRBJ2-7; TRBD1 matches at 7 bases. After removal of 1 base from V and 1 base from J, the junction contained 4 bases not matched to a gene. CDR1 and CDR2 from the germline V gene are SGHTA and FQGNSA. The CDR3 is 15 residues long.

The chain joins TRBV4-1 to TRBJ2-3; a possible D gene is TRBD1 (7 bases). Germline CDR1 MGHRA, CDR2 YSYEKL. The CDR3 is 17 residues long. The V end was cut by 4 bases, the J end by 0 bases, with 17 bases between. CDR3 bases: TGCGCCAGCAGCCGAGACGCGGGACAGCGGAGCACAGATACGCAGTATTTT. Translated: CASSRDAGQRSTDTQYF.

This clone has a handful of counts. V gene TRBV5-1 combines with J gene TRBJ2-2, with 7 bases matching TRBD1. The CDR3 is 15 amino acids. The J segment lost 4 bases and the V segment lost 0 bases, leaving 3 bases of the junction unmatched. Germline-derived CDR1 and CDR2 are SGHRS and YFSETQ. CDR3 region: CASSLAAGGTGELFF. Here the CDR3 DNA reads TGCGCCAGCAGCTTGGCGGCAGGGGGCACCGGGGAGCTGTTTTTT.

The chain recombines TRBV14 with TRBJ2-1; 9 positions agree with TRBD2. The CDR3 has 16 amino acids. Trimming cost V 3 bases and J 7 bases; bases outside gene matches: 10. Per germline, CDR1 SGHDN and CDR2 FVKESK. CDR3: CASSQRGGTGGNEQFF. CDR3 DNA: TGTGCCAGCAGCCAGCGGGGGGGCACCGGGGGTAATGAGCAGTTCTTC.

This clone was observed a handful of times. The chain employs TRBV27 and TRBJ2-3; 7 bases agree with TRBD1. Germline V gene lookup returns CDR1 MNHEY and CDR2 SMNVEV (reference sequence). J gave up 1 base and V 5 bases, and 15 bases lay outside the gene matches. The CDR3 has 18 amino acids. CDR3 amino acids: CASSPYRQGKSGTDTQYF. The CDR3 nucleotides read TGTGCCAGCAGTCCCTACCGACAGGGAAAATCTGGCACAGATACGCAGTATTTT.

The chain has TRBV6-5 and TRBJ1-6; unclear D gene. This CDR3 has 13 residues. Between the trimmed V and J ends, which lost 6 bases and 8 bases, there was a span of 11 bases. From germline, CDR1 is MNHEY and CDR2 SVGAGI. The CDR3 DNA is TGTGCCAGCAGGCGGGGTTCGGATTCACCCCTCCACTTT. Its translation is CASRRGSDSPLHF.

To note about this clone: Other DNA sequences in this specimen translate into the identical CDR3. V is TRBV7-2 and J is TRBJ1-1; the D is unclear. The CDR3 has 13 residues. Germline V CDR1 and CDR2: SGHTA, FQGNSA. Trimming left V 2 bases short and J 3 bases short, with 7 bases between. CDR3 bases: TGTGCCAGCAGCTTATCGGTGGACACTGAAGCTTTCTTT. Translation gives CASSLSVDTEAFF.

The chain is built from TRBV27 and TRBJ1-1, with 10 bases that match TRBD1. CDR3 length: 16 residues. The V and J ends lost 5 bases and 0 bases, in that order; junction bases with no gene match: 6. CDR1 is MNHEY, CDR2 SMNVEV, per germline (reference sequence). The CDR3 loop is CASSADRGLLNTEAFF. The CDR3 nucleotides read TGTGCCAGCAGTGCTGACAGGGGGCTGCTGAACACTGAAGCTTTCTTT.

The chain recombines TRBV2 with TRBJ1-2, with D hard to call. The germline V gene encodes CDR1 SNHLY and CDR2 FYNNEI. CDR3 length: 15 residues. With 7 bases removed from V and 6 bases from J, the gap between germline ends came to 21 bases. CDR3 sequence: CASTLGRAPYDGYTF. CDR3 DNA sequence: TGTGCCAGCACCCTAGGCCGAGCCCCATACGATGGCTACACCTTC.

In its sample, this clone was seen a few times. The chain joins TRBV5-5 to TRBJ2-7; 11 bases are a match to TRBD2. This CDR3 comprises 15 residues. With V trimmed by 4 bases and J by 2 bases, 5 bases remained unmatched. Germline loops: CDR1 SGHKS, CDR2 YYEKEE (reference sequence). This CDR3 reads CASSLGLAGPYEQYF. Here the CDR3 DNA reads TGTGCCAGCAGCCTAGGACTAGCGGGTCCCTACGAGCAGTACTTC. The entire variable domain, with the rest obtained from reference TRBV5-5 and TRBJ2-7, is as follows: DAGVTQSPTHLIKTRGQQVTLRCSPISGHKSVSWYQQVLGQGPQFIFQYYEKEERGRGNFPDRFSARQFPNYSSELNVNALLLGDSALYLCASSLGLAGPYEQYFGPGTRLTVT.

This rearrangement joins TRBV19 to TRBJ2-7, with TRBD1 matching 7 bases. Germline V gives CDR1 LNHDA, CDR2 SQIVND (reference sequence). The length of the CDR3 is 13 residues. Germline trimming cut 8 bases from V and 7 bases from J; bases unmatched to any gene: 11. This CDR3 reads CASGPGQVREQYF. As DNA, the CDR3 is TGTGCCAGTGGGCCCGGACAGGTGCGGGAGCAGTACTTC.

This CDR3 is CASSALAGPNTEAFF. The CDR3 nucleotides are TGTGCCAGCAGCGCCCTGGCAGGGCCAAACACTGAAGCTTTCTTT. The rearrangement joins TRBV9 to TRBJ1-1; D is perhaps TRBD1 (5 bases). The CDR3 has 15 amino acids. The germline CDR1 and CDR2 sequences are SGDLS and YYNGEE. V dropped 3 bases and J dropped 2 bases, with 14 bases sitting between them.

This chain connects TRBV2 to TRBJ2-1; D may be TRBD2 (6 bases). CDR1 is SNHLY, CDR2 FYNNEI, per germline. The V and J ends lost 8 bases and 1 base respectively, with 9 bases between them. The CDR3 loop spans 13 amino acids. CDR3 bases: TGTGCCAGCGGAGCGGGTTCCTACAATGAGCAGTTCTTC. This gives the protein CASGAGSYNEQFF.

The J gene is TRBJ1-2, the V gene TRBV2; TRBD1 might be the D (6 bases). V was pared by 5 bases and J by 3 bases, with 10 bases between. The CDR3 has 13 amino acids. Germline CDR1 reads SNHLY; CDR2 reads FYNNEI. The DNA of the CDR3 is TGTGCCAGCAGTATCCGACAGGACTATGGCTACACCTTC. Translated: CASSIRQDYGYTF.

This clone was seen a handful of times. The chain is built from TRBV7-2 and TRBJ2-1, with TRBD1 matching 9 bases. V was pared by 3 bases and J by 4 bases, with 7 bases of the junction left unmatched. The V gene's germline CDR1 is SGHTA and CDR2 FQGNSA. The CDR3 has 16 amino acids. CDR3 sequence (DNA): TGTGCCAGCAGCTTGAGCGGGACAGGGTTATACAATGAGCAGTTCTTC. This sequence encodes CASSLSGTGLYNEQFF.

V and J are TRBV4-3 and TRBJ1-4, with unresolved D. The CDR3 length is 16 residues. V was cut by 3 bases and J by 0 bases, with 11 bases left in between. The germline CDR1 and CDR2 sequences are LGHNA and YSLEER. The CDR3 bases are TGCGCCAGCAGCCACGGCGGAGGCGCAACTAATGAAAAACTGTTTTTT. It codes for CASSHGGGATNEKLFF.

This CDR3 is CSVVGRGDTGELFF. The CDR3 bases are TGCAGCGTTGTCGGGAGGGGGGACACCGGGGAGCTGTTTTTT. The rearrangement links TRBV29-1 to TRBJ2-2, with 8 positions matching TRBD2. This CDR3 is built from 14 residues. The germline V gene encodes CDR1 SQVTM and CDR2 ANQGSEA. J was trimmed by 3 bases and V by 4 bases; bases with no gene match: 4.

The rearrangement links TRBV12-5 to TRBJ1-6; tentative D call: TRBD1 (5 bases). The CDR3 contains 15 residues. Germline CDR1 is LGHNT and CDR2 is FRNRAP. V lost 6 bases, J lost 10 bases, and 19 bases lay in between. The CDR3 DNA sequence: TGTGCTAGTGGCCTGGAGGGCAGGGTCGGCTCACCCCTCCACTTT. Protein sequence: CASGLEGRVGSPLHF.

The chain combines TRBV15 with TRBJ2-5, with 10 bases fitting TRBD2. Trimming at V came to 4 bases and at J to 4 bases, leaving 6 bases not matched to a gene. The CDR3 extends over 15 amino acids. The germline V gene has CDR1 LNHNV and CDR2 YYDKDF (reference sequence). DNA for the CDR3: TGTGCCACCAGCAACATCTGGACTAGCGGAGAGACCCAGTACTTC. This gives the protein CATSNIWTSGETQYF.

The CDR3 protein is CASSLDASGQPKSLHF. The DNA of the CDR3 is TGTGCCAGCAGCTTGGACGCCTCGGGACAGCCTAAATCCCTCCACTTT. This rearrangement joins TRBV5-4 to TRBJ1-6, with 7 bases aligning to TRBD1. The CDR3 covers 16 residues. Germline assignment: CDR1 SGHNT and CDR2 YYREEE (reference sequence). V lost 0 bases and J lost 14; bases outside the gene matches: 14.

The chain combines TRBV4-3 with TRBJ2-3; 9 bases agree with TRBD2. This CDR3 comprises 16 residues. The junction had 7 bases not matched to a gene; V was cut back by 0 bases and J by 6 bases. Per the germline V gene, CDR1 is LGHNA and CDR2 is YSLEER. CDR3 sequence reads: CASSQDLRGGRDTQYF. The CDR3 DNA sequence: TGCGCCAGCAGCCAAGATTTGCGGGGGGGCCGGGATACGCAGTATTTT.

V is TRBV6-1 and J is TRBJ1-3, with unresolved D. V was trimmed by 3 bases and J by 0 bases, leaving 12 bases between them. In germline, CDR1 is MNHNS, CDR2 SASEGT. This CDR3 region has 16 residues. CDR3 loop: CASSDSRTRSGNTIYF. Written as DNA, the CDR3 is TGTGCCAGCAGTGATAGTCGAACTCGCTCTGGAAACACCATATATTTT.

Note on this clone: The same CDR3 can be traced to other DNA sequences in this sample. This chain connects TRBV5-1 to TRBJ1-2; D is possibly TRBD1 (5 bases). CDR3 size: 14 residues. Germline V lookup: CDR1 SGHRS, CDR2 YFSETQ. With 0 bases removed from V and 6 bases from J, the gap between germline ends came to 12 bases. CDR3 residues: CASSLDGGRDGYTF. For the CDR3, the DNA is TGCGCCAGCAGCTTGGACGGGGGTCGGGATGGCTACACCTTC.